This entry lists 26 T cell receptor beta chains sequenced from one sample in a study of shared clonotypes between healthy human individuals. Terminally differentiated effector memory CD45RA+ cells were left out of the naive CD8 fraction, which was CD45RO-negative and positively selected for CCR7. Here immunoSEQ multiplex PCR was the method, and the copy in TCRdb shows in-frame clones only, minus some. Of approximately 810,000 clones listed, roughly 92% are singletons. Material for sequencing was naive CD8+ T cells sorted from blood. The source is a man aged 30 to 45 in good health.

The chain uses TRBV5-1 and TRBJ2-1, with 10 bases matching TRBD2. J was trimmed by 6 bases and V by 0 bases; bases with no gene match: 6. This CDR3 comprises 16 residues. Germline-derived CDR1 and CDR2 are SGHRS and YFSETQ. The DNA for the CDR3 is TGCGCCAGCAGCTTGGCCCTAGCGGGAGTTCGCAATGAGCAGTTCTTC. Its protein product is CASSLALAGVRNEQFF.

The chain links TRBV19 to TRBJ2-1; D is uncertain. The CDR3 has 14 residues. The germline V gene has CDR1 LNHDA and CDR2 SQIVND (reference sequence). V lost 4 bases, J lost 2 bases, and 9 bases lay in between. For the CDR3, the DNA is TGTGCCAGTAGTAGCGACTTACCCTACAATGAGCAGTTCTTC. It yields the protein CASSSDLPYNEQFF.

The CDR3 here is CASSSDVMNTEAFF. CDR3 sequence (DNA): TGTGCCAGCAGCTCGGACGTTATGAACACTGAAGCTTTCTTT. The rearrangement uses TRBV11-1 and TRBJ1-1; D not certain. This CDR3 comprises 14 residues. Trimming cost V 4 bases and J 0 bases, with 9 bases left between them. Germline loops: CDR1 SGHAT, CDR2 FQDESV (reference sequence). The entire variable domain, with the rest obtained from reference TRBV11-1 and TRBJ1-1, is as follows: EAEVAQSPRYKITEKSQAVAFWCDPISGHATLYWYRQILGQGPELLVQFQDESVVDDSQLPKDRFSAERLKGVDSTLKIQPAELGDSAMYLCASSSDVMNTEAFFGQGTRLTVV.

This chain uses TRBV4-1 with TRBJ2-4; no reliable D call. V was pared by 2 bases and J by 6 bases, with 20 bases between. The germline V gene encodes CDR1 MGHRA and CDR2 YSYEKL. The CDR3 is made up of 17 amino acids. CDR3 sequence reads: CASSQSPQEGMLNIQYF. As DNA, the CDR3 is TGCGCCAGCAGCCAATCCCCCCAAGAAGGGATGCTAAACATTCAGTACTTC.

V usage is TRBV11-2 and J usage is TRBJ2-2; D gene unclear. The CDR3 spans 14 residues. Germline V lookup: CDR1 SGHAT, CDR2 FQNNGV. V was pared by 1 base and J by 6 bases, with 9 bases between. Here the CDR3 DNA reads TGTGCCAGCAGCTTAGTATCCCTTCCCGGGGAGCTGTTTTTT. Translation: CASSLVSLPGELFF.

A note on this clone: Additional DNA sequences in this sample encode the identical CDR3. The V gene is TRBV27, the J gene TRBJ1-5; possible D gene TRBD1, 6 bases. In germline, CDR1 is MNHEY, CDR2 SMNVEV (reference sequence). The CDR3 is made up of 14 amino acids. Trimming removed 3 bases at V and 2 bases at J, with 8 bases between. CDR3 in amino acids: CASSLSGGNQPQHF. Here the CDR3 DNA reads TGTGCCAGCAGTTTGTCAGGGGGCAATCAGCCCCAGCATTTT.

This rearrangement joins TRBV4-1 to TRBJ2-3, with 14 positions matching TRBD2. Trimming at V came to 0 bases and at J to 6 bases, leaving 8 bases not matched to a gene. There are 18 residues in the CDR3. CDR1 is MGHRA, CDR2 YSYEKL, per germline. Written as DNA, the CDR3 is TGCGCCAGCAGCCAAGATCATGGACTAGCGGGAGGTTCCGATACGCAGTATTTT. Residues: CASSQDHGLAGGSDTQYF.

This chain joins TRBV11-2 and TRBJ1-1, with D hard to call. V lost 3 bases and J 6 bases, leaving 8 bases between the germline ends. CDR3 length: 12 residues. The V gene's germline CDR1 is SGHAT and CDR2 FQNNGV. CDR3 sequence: CASSLDPPEAFF. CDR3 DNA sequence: TGTGCCAGCAGCTTGGATCCCCCTGAAGCTTTCTTT.

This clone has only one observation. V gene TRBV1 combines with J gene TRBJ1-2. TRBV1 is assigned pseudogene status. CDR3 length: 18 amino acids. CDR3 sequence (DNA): TGCACCAGCAGACAAAGCGACAATAAAACGGGACGGATCTATGGCTACACCTTC. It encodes CTSRQSDNKTGRIYGYTF.

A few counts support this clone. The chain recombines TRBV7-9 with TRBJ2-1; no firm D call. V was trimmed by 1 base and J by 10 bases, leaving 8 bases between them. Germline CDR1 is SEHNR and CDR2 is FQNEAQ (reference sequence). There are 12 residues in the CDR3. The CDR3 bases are TGTGCCAGCAGCTTAGGACTCGGGGAGCAGTTCTTC. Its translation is CASSLGLGEQFF.

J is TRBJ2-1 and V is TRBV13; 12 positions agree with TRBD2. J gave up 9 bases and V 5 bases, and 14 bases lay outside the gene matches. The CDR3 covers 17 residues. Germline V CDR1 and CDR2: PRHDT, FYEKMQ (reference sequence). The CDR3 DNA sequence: TGTGCCAGCAGCCCTACCAGGCTAGCGGGAGGGCTGTTTGAGCAGTTCTTC. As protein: CASSPTRLAGGLFEQFF.

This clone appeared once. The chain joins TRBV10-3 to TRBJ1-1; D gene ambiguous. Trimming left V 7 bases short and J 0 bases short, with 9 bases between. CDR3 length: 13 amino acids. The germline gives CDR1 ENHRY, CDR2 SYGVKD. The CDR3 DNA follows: TGTGCCATCAACCCCGGCCTGAACACTGAAGCTTTCTTT. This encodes CAINPGLNTEAFF.

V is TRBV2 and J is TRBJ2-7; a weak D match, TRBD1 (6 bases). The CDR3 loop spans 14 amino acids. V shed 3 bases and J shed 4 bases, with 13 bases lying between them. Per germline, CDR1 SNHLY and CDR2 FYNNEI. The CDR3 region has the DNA TGTGCCAGCAGTGACCCAGGGGCACCTTACGAGCAGTACTTC. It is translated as CASSDPGAPYEQYF.

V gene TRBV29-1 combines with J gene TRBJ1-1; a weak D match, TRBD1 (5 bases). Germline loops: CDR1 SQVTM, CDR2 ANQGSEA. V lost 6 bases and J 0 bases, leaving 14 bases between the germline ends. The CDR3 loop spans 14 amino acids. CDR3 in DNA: TGCAGCGTAGCCGGGACGGGGATGAACACTGAAGCTTTCTTT. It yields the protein CSVAGTGMNTEAFF.

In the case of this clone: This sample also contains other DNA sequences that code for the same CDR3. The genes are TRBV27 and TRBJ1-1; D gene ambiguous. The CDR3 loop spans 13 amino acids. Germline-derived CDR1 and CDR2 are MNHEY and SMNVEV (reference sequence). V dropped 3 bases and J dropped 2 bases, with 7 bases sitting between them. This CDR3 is CASSLLGNTEAFF. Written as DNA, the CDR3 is TGTGCCAGCAGTTTGCTGGGAAACACTGAAGCTTTCTTT.

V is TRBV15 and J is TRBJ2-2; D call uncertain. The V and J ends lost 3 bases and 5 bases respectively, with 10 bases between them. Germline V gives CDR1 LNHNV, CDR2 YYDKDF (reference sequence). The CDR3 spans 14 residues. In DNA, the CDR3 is TGTGCCACCAGCAGTGTCGAGAAAACCGGGGAGCTGTTTTTT. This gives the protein CATSSVEKTGELFF.

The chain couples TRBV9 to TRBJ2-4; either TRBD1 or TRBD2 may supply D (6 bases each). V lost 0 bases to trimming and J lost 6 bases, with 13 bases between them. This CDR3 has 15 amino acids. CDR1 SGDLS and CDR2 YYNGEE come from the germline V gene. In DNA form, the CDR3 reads TGTGCCAGCAGCGTAGGGACGGGGGCAAGAAACATTCAGTACTTC. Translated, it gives CASSVGTGARNIQYF.

The CDR3 reads CASSGQVVTQYF. The CDR3 DNA reads as TGTGCCAGCAGCGGACAGGTGGTTACGCAGTATTTT. This chain connects TRBV11-2 to TRBJ2-3; 7 bases agree with TRBD1. The CDR3 length is 12 residues. The V and J ends lost 5 bases and 8 bases, in that order; junction bases with no gene match: 4. CDR1 SGHAT and CDR2 FQNNGV come from the germline V gene.

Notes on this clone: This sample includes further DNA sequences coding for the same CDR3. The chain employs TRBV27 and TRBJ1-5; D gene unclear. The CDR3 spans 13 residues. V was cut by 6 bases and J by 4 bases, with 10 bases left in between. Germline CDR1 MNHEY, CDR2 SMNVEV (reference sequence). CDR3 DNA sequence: TGTGCCAGCAGCTTGACGGGTAATCAGCCCCAGCATTTT. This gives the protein CASSLTGNQPQHF.

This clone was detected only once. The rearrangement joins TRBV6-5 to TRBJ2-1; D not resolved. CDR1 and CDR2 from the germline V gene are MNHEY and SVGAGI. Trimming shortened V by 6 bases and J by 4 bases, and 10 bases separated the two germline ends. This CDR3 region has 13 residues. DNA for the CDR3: TGTGCCAGCAGCCCGGCGCGATACAATGAGCAGTTCTTC. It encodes CASSPARYNEQFF.

DNA for the CDR3: TGTGCCAGCAGCCGTAACTATGGCTACACCTTC. Its protein is CASSRNYGYTF. This chain connects TRBV9 to TRBJ1-2; D gene ambiguous. CDR1 and CDR2 (germline): SGDLS, YYNGEE. CDR3 length equals 11 residues. V was shortened by 4 bases and J by 1 base, with 2 bases between the two germline ends.

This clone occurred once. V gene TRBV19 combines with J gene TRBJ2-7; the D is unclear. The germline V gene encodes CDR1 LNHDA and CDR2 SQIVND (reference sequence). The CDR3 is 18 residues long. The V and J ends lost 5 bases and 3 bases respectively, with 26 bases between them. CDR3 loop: CASSPRVLEQPALYEQYF. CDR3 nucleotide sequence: TGTGCCAGTAGTCCGAGAGTCTTGGAGCAGCCCGCCCTCTACGAGCAGTACTTC. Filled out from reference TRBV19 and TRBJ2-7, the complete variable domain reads DGGITQSPKYLFRKEGQNVTLSCEQNLNHDAMYWYRQDPGQGLRLIYYSQIVNDFQKGDIAEGYSVSREKKESFPLTVTSAQKNPTAFYLCASSPRVLEQPALYEQYFGPGTRLTVT.

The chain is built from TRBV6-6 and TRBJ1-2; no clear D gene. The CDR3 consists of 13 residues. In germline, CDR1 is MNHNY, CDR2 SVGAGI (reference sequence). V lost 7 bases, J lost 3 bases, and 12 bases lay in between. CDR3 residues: CASMFGQDYGYTF. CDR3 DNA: TGTGCCAGCATGTTCGGGCAAGACTATGGCTACACCTTC.

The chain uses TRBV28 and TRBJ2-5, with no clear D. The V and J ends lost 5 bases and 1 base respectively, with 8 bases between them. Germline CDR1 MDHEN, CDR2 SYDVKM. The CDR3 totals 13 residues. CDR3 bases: TGTGCCAGCAGTCCACAACCCCAAGAGACCCAGTACTTC. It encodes CASSPQPQETQYF.

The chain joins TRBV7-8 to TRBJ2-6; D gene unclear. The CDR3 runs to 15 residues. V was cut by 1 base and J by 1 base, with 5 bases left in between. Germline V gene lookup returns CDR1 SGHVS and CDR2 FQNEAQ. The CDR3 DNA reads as TGTGCCAGCAGCTTAGGAAGGTCTGGGGCCAACGTCCTGACTTTC. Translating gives CASSLGRSGANVLTF.

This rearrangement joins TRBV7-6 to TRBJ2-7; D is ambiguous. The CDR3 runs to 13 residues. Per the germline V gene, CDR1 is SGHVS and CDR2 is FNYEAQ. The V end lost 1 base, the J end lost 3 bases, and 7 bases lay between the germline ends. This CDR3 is CASSLDSYYEQYF. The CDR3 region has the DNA TGTGCCAGCAGCTTAGACAGTTACTACGAGCAGTACTTC.